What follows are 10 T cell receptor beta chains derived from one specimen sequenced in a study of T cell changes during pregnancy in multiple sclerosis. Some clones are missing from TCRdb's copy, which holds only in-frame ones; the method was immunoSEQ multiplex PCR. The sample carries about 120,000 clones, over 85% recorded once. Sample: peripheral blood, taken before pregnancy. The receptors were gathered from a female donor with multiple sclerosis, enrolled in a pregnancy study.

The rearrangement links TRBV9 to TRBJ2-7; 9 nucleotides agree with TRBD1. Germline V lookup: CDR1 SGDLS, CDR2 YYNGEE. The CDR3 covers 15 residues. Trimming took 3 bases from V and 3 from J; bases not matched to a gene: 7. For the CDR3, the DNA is TGTGCCAGCAGCGCCGGGACAGGGTTAGGCTACGAGCAGTACTTC. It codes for CASSAGTGLGYEQYF.

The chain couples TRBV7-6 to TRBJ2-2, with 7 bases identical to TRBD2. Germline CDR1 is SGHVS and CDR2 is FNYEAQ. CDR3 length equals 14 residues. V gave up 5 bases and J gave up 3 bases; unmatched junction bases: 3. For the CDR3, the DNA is TGTGCCAGCAGCCGGGACTATTACACCGGGGAGCTGTTTTTT. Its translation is CASSRDYYTGELFF.

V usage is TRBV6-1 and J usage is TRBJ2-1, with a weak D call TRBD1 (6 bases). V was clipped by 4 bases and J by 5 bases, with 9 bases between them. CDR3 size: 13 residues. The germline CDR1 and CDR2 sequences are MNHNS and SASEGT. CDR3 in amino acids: CASSATGNNEQFF. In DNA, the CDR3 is TGTGCCAGCAGTGCCACAGGGAACAATGAGCAGTTCTTC.

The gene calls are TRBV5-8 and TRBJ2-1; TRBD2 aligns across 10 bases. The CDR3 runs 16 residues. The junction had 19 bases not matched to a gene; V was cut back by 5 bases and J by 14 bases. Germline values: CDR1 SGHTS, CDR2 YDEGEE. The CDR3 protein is CASRPGTLAGALNEFF. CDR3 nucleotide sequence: TGTGCCAGCAGACCAGGAACCCTAGCGGGGGCCCTTAACGAGTTCTTC. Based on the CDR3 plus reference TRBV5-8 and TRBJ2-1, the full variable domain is EAGVTQSPTHLIKTRGQQATLRCSPISGHTSVYWYQQALGLGLQFLLWYDEGEERNRGNFPPRFSGRQFPNYSSELNVNALELEDSALYLCASRPGTLAGALNEFFGPGTRLTVL.

The CDR3 region has the DNA TGTGCCAGCAGTGAAGCGCGGTCCGAAGTCTTAGCCTACGAGCAGTACTTC. Amino acid sequence: CASSEARSEVLAYEQYF. The chain carries TRBV6-1 and TRBJ2-7; D is uncertain. V shed 0 bases and J shed 2 bases, with 17 bases lying between them. Germline loops: CDR1 MNHNS, CDR2 SASEGT. The CDR3 is made up of 17 amino acids.

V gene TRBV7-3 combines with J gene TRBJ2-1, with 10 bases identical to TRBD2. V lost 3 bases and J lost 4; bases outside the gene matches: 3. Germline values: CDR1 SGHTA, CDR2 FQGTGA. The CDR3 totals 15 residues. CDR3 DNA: TGTGCCAGCAGCTTCGGACTAGCGGCATACAATGAGCAGTTCTTC. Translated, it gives CASSFGLAAYNEQFF.

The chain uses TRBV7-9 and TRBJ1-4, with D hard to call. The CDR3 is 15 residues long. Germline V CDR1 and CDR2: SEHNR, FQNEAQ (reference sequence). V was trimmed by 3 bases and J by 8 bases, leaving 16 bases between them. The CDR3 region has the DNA TGTGCCAGCAGCTTCTCTCGGACGGGGTGGGAAAAACTGTTTTTT. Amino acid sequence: CASSFSRTGWEKLFF.

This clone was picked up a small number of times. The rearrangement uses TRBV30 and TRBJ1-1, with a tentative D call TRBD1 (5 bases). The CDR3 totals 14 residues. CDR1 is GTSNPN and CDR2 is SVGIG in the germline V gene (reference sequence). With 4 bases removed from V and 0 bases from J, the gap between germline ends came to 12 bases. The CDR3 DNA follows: TGTGCCTGGACGTTCGACAGTATGAACACTGAAGCTTTCTTT. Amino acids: CAWTFDSMNTEAFF.

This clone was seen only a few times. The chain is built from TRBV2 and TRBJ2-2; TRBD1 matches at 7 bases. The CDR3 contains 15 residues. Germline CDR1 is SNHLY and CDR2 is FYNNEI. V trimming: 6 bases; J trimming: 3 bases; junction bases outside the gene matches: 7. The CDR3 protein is CASRRDRIYTGELFF. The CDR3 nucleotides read TGTGCCAGCAGGAGGGACAGAATTTACACCGGGGAGCTGTTTTTT.

CDR3 protein: CASSLSSSPSYEQYF. CDR3 nucleotide sequence: TGTGCCAGCAGCTTATCAAGCTCACCATCCTACGAGCAGTACTTC. The chain joins TRBV7-3 to TRBJ2-7; D gene uncertain. CDR3 length equals 15 residues. Germline V gene lookup returns CDR1 SGHTA and CDR2 FQGTGA. Trimming took off 2 bases at V and 1 base at J, with 12 bases between the two ends.